The 27 T cell receptor beta chains reported below all come from one sample, sequenced in a study of beta chain features in type 1 diabetes. The study, taken as a whole, reports: Moderate but significant shortening of TCRB CDR3s was recorded in all four CD4+ subsets from Type 1 diabetes patients.

The antigens of these receptors remain unknown. Sequenced material consisted of expressed TCRB transcripts (all of the isolated RNA was reverse transcribed). This table comes from immunoSEQ multiplex PCR, and its TCRdb copy is limited to in-frame clones, with some not included. Counted here are hundreds of thousands of clones, around 15% occurring once; the ten biggest clones make up 0.022%. Sequences were obtained from naive CD4+ T cells from blood. These receptors were obtained from a young man with type 1 diabetes.

This chain joins TRBV29-1 and TRBJ1-1; 12 positions agree with TRBD1. The V segment lost 6 bases and the J segment 4 bases; nucleotides outside the gene matches: 9. From germline, CDR1 is SQVTM and CDR2 ANQGSEA. This CDR3 is built from 15 residues. The CDR3 DNA follows: TGCAGCGTGACCATAGGGACAGGGGGCCTCACTGAAGCTTTCTTT. Translated: CSVTIGTGGLTEAFF.

The rearrangement joins TRBV7-7 to TRBJ2-5; 7 bases align to TRBD1. The CDR3 has 12 residues. V shed 8 bases, J shed 5 bases, and the junction held 5 bases outside the gene matches. Germline-derived CDR1 and CDR2 are SSHAT and FNYEAQ (reference sequence). The CDR3 region is CASQGDVETQYF. In DNA, the CDR3 is TGTGCCAGCCAGGGGGATGTGGAGACCCAGTACTTC.

This sequence joins TRBV28 and TRBJ2-2; D is unresolved. The germline V and J ends were trimmed by 6 bases and 3 bases, with 5 bases remaining between them. This CDR3 region has 12 residues. Germline assignment: CDR1 MDHEN and CDR2 SYDVKM. The CDR3 DNA is TGTGCCAGCAGCCGAGACACCGGGGAGCTGTTTTTT. Translated: CASSRDTGELFF.

The chain employs TRBV6-1 and TRBJ2-5; D is possibly TRBD2 (5 bases). There are 12 residues in the CDR3. The V gene lost 7 bases and the J gene lost 4 bases, with 10 bases spanning the gap. CDR1 and CDR2 from the germline V gene are MNHNS and SASEGT. CDR3 in amino acids: CASMSGVETQYF. The DNA of the CDR3 is TGTGCCAGCATGTCCGGGGTAGAGACCCAGTACTTC.

The rearrangement links TRBV7-2 to TRBJ2-1; TRBD2 aligns across 8 bases. V shed 3 bases, J shed 0 bases, and the junction held 4 bases outside the gene matches. Germline CDR1 SGHTA, CDR2 FQGNSA. CDR3 length: 16 amino acids. The chain's CDR3 is CASSFVAGSSYNEQFF. The CDR3 region has the DNA TGTGCCAGCAGCTTCGTAGCGGGGTCCTCCTACAATGAGCAGTTCTTC.

There are a few counts of this clone. The genes are TRBV30 and TRBJ2-1, with D unclear. V was trimmed by 1 base and J by 8 bases, leaving 9 bases between them. This CDR3 has 12 residues. CDR1 and CDR2 (germline): GTSNPN, SVGIG (reference sequence). Here the CDR3 reads CAWSARSDEQFF. CDR3 DNA sequence: TGTGCCTGGAGTGCTCGATCCGATGAGCAGTTCTTC.

A few counts support this clone. The rearrangement links TRBV30 to TRBJ2-7; 7 bases are shared with TRBD1. The V and J ends lost 3 bases and 4 bases, in that order; junction bases with no gene match: 9. Germline CDR1 is GTSNPN and CDR2 is SVGIG (reference sequence). This CDR3 spans 14 amino acids. The CDR3 bases are TGTGCCTGGAGGGTTGCAGGGGGTTTGTACGAGCAGTACTTC. This translates into CAWRVAGGLYEQYF. The full variable domain, its missing parts supplied by reference TRBV30 and TRBJ2-7, is SQTIHQWPATLVQPVGSPLSLECTVEGTSNPNLYWYRQAAGRGLQLLFYSVGIGQISSEVPQNLSASRPQDRQFILSSKKLLLSDSGFYLCAWRVAGGLYEQYFGPGTRLTVT.

The gene calls are TRBV2 and TRBJ1-6, with D unresolved. The V gene's germline CDR1 is SNHLY and CDR2 FYNNEI. This CDR3 has 15 amino acids. V was pared by 2 bases and J by 0 bases, with 5 bases between. The CDR3 loop is CASSELSSYNSPLHF. The DNA of the CDR3 is TGTGCCAGCAGTGAACTAAGCTCCTATAATTCACCCCTCCACTTT.

This sequence joins TRBV10-3 and TRBJ1-5; 10 bases match TRBD1. V lost 11 bases to trimming and J lost 5 bases; unmatched junction nucleotides: 6. This CDR3 comprises 13 residues. Per the germline V gene, CDR1 is ENHRY and CDR2 is SYGVKD. CDR3 sequence (DNA): TGTGCCGCGGGGACAGGGGTCGATCAGCCCCAGCATTTT. Encoded protein: CAAGTGVDQPQHF.

This clone came up a few times. CDR3 sequence reads: CASSDTGTPSPDEQFF. The CDR3 nucleotides are TGTGCCAGCAGCGACACCGGGACTCCCTCCCCCGATGAGCAGTTCTTC. The chain uses TRBV9 and TRBJ2-1, with D possibly TRBD2 on 6 matching bases. Per the germline V gene, CDR1 is SGDLS and CDR2 is YYNGEE. The ends were cut back, 3 bases at V and 8 bases at J, with 21 bases in the middle. The length of the CDR3 is 16 residues. The variable domain in full, completed from reference TRBV9 and TRBJ2-1, reads DSGVTQTPKHLITATGQRVTLRCSPRSGDLSVYWYQQSLDQGLQFLIQYYNGEERAKGNILERFSAQQFPDLHSELNLSSLELGDSALYFCASSDTGTPSPDEQFFGPGTRLTVL.

This clone was seen more than once but under ten times. This sequence joins TRBV19 and TRBJ2-3; D might be TRBD2 (6 bases). Germline V gene lookup returns CDR1 LNHDA and CDR2 SQIVND (reference sequence). V was trimmed by 6 bases and J by 1 base, leaving 11 bases between them. This CDR3 is built from 14 residues. CDR3 protein: CASRTAGGTDTQYF. CDR3 sequence (DNA): TGTGCCAGTAGGACAGCGGGCGGCACAGATACGCAGTATTTT.

In its sample, this clone was seen a few times. The chain links TRBV7-2 to TRBJ1-1; D uncertain. The length of the CDR3 is 14 residues. V was shortened by 4 bases and J by 1 base, with 10 bases between the two germline ends. Per germline, CDR1 SGHTA and CDR2 FQGNSA. The CDR3 DNA reads TGTGCCAGCAGCTCCCGGTCTGGGAACACTGAAGCTTTCTTT. Encoded protein: CASSSRSGNTEAFF.

This clone was seen more than once but under ten times. The gene calls are TRBV2 and TRBJ1-2; no firm D call. Germline loops: CDR1 SNHLY, CDR2 FYNNEI. This CDR3 comprises 11 residues. Trimming took 6 bases from V and 8 from J, leaving 10 bases between them. The CDR3 sequence: CASRLDTGYTF. In DNA, the CDR3 is TGTGCCAGCAGGCTGGATACGGGCTACACCTTC.

The V and J genes are TRBV5-4 and TRBJ2-7; TRBD1 is a possible D gene (8 bases). Trimming cost V 4 bases and J 13 bases, with 21 bases left between them. The germline gives CDR1 SGHNT, CDR2 YYREEE (reference sequence). The CDR3 consists of 13 residues. Here the CDR3 reads CASSPDREGSSYF. CDR3 nucleotides: TGTGCCAGCAGCCCGGACAGGGAGGGCTCATCATACTTC.

This clone was counted a few times. The chain is built from TRBV7-9 and TRBJ2-5; TRBD1 matches at 8 bases. V lost 5 bases, J lost 3 bases, and 8 bases stayed unmatched. CDR3 length: 15 residues. Germline values: CDR1 SEHNR, CDR2 FQNEAQ (reference sequence). As DNA, the CDR3 is TGTGCCAGCAGCACTACGACAGGGGCTAAAGAGACCCAGTACTTC. Translated: CASSTTTGAKETQYF.

This clone showed up just a few times. The J gene is TRBJ2-4, the V gene TRBV7-2, with D possibly TRBD2 on 5 matching bases. The CDR3 contains 11 residues. Between the trimmed V and J ends, which lost 5 bases and 9 bases, there was a span of 8 bases. Germline V lookup: CDR1 SGHTA, CDR2 FQGNSA. The CDR3 protein is CASSPGGIQYF. CDR3 bases: TGTGCCAGCAGCCCAGGAGGCATTCAGTACTTC.

This chain joins TRBV29-1 and TRBJ1-3, with D uncertain. The V end lost 6 bases, the J end lost 1 base, and 10 bases lay between the germline ends. Germline loops: CDR1 SQVTM, CDR2 ANQGSEA. The CDR3 is made up of 13 amino acids. CDR3 protein: CSVSSVSGNTIYF. CDR3 coding DNA: TGCAGCGTCTCAAGCGTATCTGGAAACACCATATATTTT.

The rearrangement links TRBV30 to TRBJ1-2, with a tentative D call TRBD1 (5 bases). The CDR3 totals 13 residues. The germline CDR1 and CDR2 sequences are GTSNPN and SVGIG (reference sequence). V was pared by 3 bases and J by 8 bases, with 16 bases between. CDR3 loop: CAWSRDQRVGYTF. The CDR3 bases are TGTGCCTGGAGCAGGGACCAACGGGTGGGCTACACCTTC.

This rearrangement joins TRBV10-3 to TRBJ1-1; D perhaps matches TRBD1 (5 bases). The CDR3 length is 16 residues. Trimming left V 0 bases short and J 5 bases short, with 16 bases between. Germline assignment: CDR1 ENHRY and CDR2 SYGVKD. This chain's CDR3 is CAISESGVSGRTEAFF. The CDR3 DNA follows: TGTGCCATCAGTGAGTCAGGGGTGTCCGGCCGAACTGAAGCTTTCTTT.

This clone has just a few counts. The genes are TRBV30 and TRBJ1-5; D is ambiguous. The V gene's germline CDR1 is GTSNPN and CDR2 SVGIG (reference sequence). Trimming shortened V by 1 base and J by 2 bases, and 12 bases separated the two germline ends. CDR3 length: 15 amino acids. CDR3 protein: CAWSEGHSRNQPQHF. The CDR3 bases are TGTGCCTGGAGTGAAGGGCACAGCCGCAATCAGCCCCAGCATTTT.

This clone was seen more than once but under ten times. The gene calls are TRBV18 and TRBJ2-1; D call uncertain. The germline CDR1 and CDR2 sequences are KGHSH and LQKENI. V lost 6 bases and J lost 0, with 12 bases in between. This CDR3 contains 15 residues. The CDR3 reads CASSAWKSSYNEQFF. The CDR3 DNA follows: TGTGCCAGCTCCGCATGGAAGAGCTCCTACAATGAGCAGTTCTTC. Full variable domain (rest looked up from reference TRBV18 and TRBJ2-1): NAGVMQNPRHLVRRRGQEARLRCSPMKGHSHVYWYRQLPEEGLKFMVYLQKENIIDESGMPKERFSAEFPKEGPSILRIQQVVRGDSAAYFCASSAWKSSYNEQFFGPGTRLTVL.

This clone was observed a handful of times. V gene TRBV14 combines with J gene TRBJ1-4; TRBD1 is a possible D gene (5 bases). Germline V gene sequence: CDR1 SGHDN, CDR2 FVKESK. V was cut by 2 bases and J by 3 bases, with 13 bases left in between. This CDR3 region has 16 residues. CDR3 loop: CASSQWGRGPNEKLFF. DNA for the CDR3: TGTGCCAGCAGCCAATGGGGAAGGGGTCCTAATGAAAAACTGTTTTTT.

This chain uses TRBV4-1 with TRBJ1-6; D is undetermined. The CDR3 sequence is 16 residues long. Germline V gene lookup returns CDR1 MGHRA and CDR2 YSYEKL. The V end lost 0 bases, the J end lost 4 bases, and 10 bases lay between the germline ends. CDR3 nucleotides: TGCGCCAGCAGCCAAGAAGGGAGGGCTTATAATTCACCCCTCCACTTT. Its translation is CASSQEGRAYNSPLHF.

The rearrangement joins TRBV5-1 to TRBJ2-5, with TRBD1 identical over 7 bases. Germline CDR1 SGHRS, CDR2 YFSETQ. There are 15 residues in the CDR3. The junction had 6 bases not matched to a gene; V was cut back by 0 bases and J by 4 bases. CDR3 protein: CASSLGQGTRETQYF. CDR3 DNA: TGCGCCAGCAGCTTGGGACAGGGAACGCGAGAGACCCAGTACTTC.

The V call is TRBV4-1, the J call TRBJ1-5; the D gene is possibly TRBD1 (5 bases). The CDR3 spans 13 residues. From germline, CDR1 is MGHRA and CDR2 YSYEKL. The V end was cut by 4 bases, the J end by 6 bases, with 10 bases between. CDR3 nucleotides: TGCGCCAGCAGCCCTCAGGGTGTTCAGCCCCAGCATTTT. Translation: CASSPQGVQPQHF.

The chain joins TRBV18 to TRBJ2-4; a weak D match, TRBD2 (7 bases). Trimming cost V 3 bases and J 6 bases, with 18 bases left between them. Germline assignment: CDR1 KGHSH and CDR2 LQKENI. The CDR3 length is 16 residues. CDR3 loop: CASSPGGRDLRNIQYF. CDR3 DNA: TGTGCCAGCTCACCCGGGGGGCGAGATCTCAGAAACATTCAGTACTTC.

This clone has only a few counts. The chain uses TRBV18 and TRBJ1-4; tentatively, D is TRBD1 (5 bases). CDR3 length: 13 residues. Trimming left V 6 bases short and J 8 bases short, with 13 bases between. In germline, CDR1 is KGHSH, CDR2 LQKENI. CDR3 nucleotides: TGTGCCAGCTCGGAGGGACCGAGGGAAAAACTGTTTTTT. Translated, it gives CASSEGPREKLFF.